The TCR beta chain described here comes from a study of T-cell reconstitution after alpha-beta-depleted transplantation in children. The germline V gene has CDR1 KGHSH and CDR2 LQKENI. Trimming stripped 2 bases from V and 2 bases from J, with 13 bases between. The CDR3 totals 15 residues. Using unique molecular identifiers, the investigators prepared the TCRbeta library. TCRdb re-called the PCR reads through MiXCR, storing one row per CDR3 protein. The data show about 420,000 distinct CDR3 sequences, around 9.9% seen once. Sequenced here: PBMCs from the stem cell graft donor, sampled from the stem cell graft. This sequence originates from a human donor who donated a stem cell graft to a child with acute myeloid leukemia. The chain links TRBV18 to TRBJ2-7, with no clear D. CDR3 in DNA: TGTGCCAGCTCACCAGTCGCGGACCCCGCCTACGAGCAGTACTTC. It encodes CASSPVADPAYEQYF.